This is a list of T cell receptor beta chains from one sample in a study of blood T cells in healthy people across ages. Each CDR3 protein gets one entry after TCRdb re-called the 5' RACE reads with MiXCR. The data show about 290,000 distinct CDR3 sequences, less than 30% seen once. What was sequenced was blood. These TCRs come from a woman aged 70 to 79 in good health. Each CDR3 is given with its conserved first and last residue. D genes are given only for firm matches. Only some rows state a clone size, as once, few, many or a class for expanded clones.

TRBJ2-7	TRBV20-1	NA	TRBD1	CSAGGQGMYEQYF	TGCAGTGCTGGCGGACAGGGAATGTACGAGCAGTACTTC
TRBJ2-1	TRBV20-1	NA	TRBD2	CSADMTSGKHNEQFF	TGCAGTGCGGACATGACTAGCGGGAAACACAATGAGCAGTTCTTC
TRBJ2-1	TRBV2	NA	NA	CASKNRITYNEQFF	TGTGCCAGCAAGAACAGAATCACCTACAATGAGCAGTTCTTC
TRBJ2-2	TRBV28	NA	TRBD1	CASYQGARTGELFF	TGTGCCAGTTATCAGGGGGCGCGAACCGGGGAGCTGTTTTTT
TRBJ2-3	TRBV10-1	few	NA	CASSESLWDTDTQYF	TGCGCCAGCAGTGAGTCGCTCTGGGACACAGATACGCAGTATTTT
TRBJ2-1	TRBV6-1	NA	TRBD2	CASSSLGTSGLSEQFF	TGTGCCAGCTCCTCACTAGGGACTAGCGGGCTCAGTGAGCAGTTCTTC
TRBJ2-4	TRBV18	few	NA	CASSPMSRRAKNIQYF	TGTGCCAGCTCACCAATGAGCCGGCGGGCCAAAAACATTCAGTACTTC
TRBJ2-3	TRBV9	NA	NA	CASSVDGDPNSRSDTQYF	TGTGCCAGCAGCGTAGATGGGGACCCCAATTCCAGGTCAGATACGCAGTATTTT
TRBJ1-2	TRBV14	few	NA	CASSMEAQNYGYTF	TGTGCCAGCAGCATGGAGGCTCAGAACTATGGCTACACCTTC
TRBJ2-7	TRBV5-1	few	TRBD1	CASRTGTGTLYEQYF	TGCGCCAGCAGAACCGGGACAGGGACGCTTTACGAGCAGTACTTC
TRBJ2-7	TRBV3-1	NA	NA	CASSQMLAASREQYF	TGTGCCAGCAGCCAAATGTTGGCAGCTTCGCGCGAGCAGTACTTC
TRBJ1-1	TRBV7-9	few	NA	CASSLGEGGWTEAFF	TGTGCCAGCAGCTTAGGGGAGGGGGGATGGACTGAAGCTTTCTTT
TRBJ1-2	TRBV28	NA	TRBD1	CASSSPSAGGVGYTF	TGTGCCAGCAGTTCCCCCTCCGCAGGGGGGGTCGGCTACACCTTC
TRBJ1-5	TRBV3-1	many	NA	CASSQEGGNQPQHF	TGTGCCAGCAGCCAAGAAGGGGGCAATCAGCCCCAGCATTTT
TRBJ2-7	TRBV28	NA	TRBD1	CASGSGQGFFEQYF	TGTGCCAGCGGGTCGGGACAGGGCTTCTTCGAGCAGTACTTC
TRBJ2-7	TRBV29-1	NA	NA	CSTAKDYEQYF	TGCAGCACCGCGAAAGACTACGAGCAGTACTTC
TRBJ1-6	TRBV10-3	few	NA	CASRGDQNSPLHF	TGTGCCTCAAGGGGGGACCAAAATTCACCCCTCCACTTT
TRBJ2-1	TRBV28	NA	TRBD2	CASSPQVAGSNEQFF	TGTGCCAGCAGTCCTCAGGTAGCGGGAAGCAATGAGCAGTTCTTC
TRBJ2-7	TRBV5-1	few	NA	CASSAGPPRVYEQYF	TGCGCCAGCAGCGCTGGGCCCCCCCGGGTCTACGAGCAGTACTTC
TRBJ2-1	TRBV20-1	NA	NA	CSAPSSGPYNEQFF	TGCAGTGCTCCCTCCAGCGGGCCCTACAATGAGCAGTTCTTC
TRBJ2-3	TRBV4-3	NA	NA	CASSQDHYGVSDTQYF	TGCGCCAGCAGCCAAGATCACTACGGGGTTTCGGATACGCAGTATTTT
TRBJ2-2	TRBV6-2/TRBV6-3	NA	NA	CASRSLGELFF	TGTGCCAGCAGGTCTTTAGGGGAGCTGTTTTTT
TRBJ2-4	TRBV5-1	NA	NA	CASSLVVGNIQYF	TGCGCCAGCAGCTTGGTCGTGGGGAACATTCAGTACTTC
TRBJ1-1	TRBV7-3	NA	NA	CASSPFPGAYTEAFF	TGTGCCAGCAGCCCCTTCCCGGGGGCGTACACTGAAGCTTTCTTT
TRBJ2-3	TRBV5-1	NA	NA	CASSSDGSTDTQYF	TGCGCCAGCAGCTCAGACGGGAGCACAGATACGCAGTATTTT
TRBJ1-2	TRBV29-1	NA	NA	CSVGGTGNVYGYTF	TGCAGCGTCGGCGGGACGGGGAACGTCTATGGCTACACCTTC
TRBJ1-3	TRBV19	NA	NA	CASSITRSSGNTIYF	TGTGCCAGTAGTATCACAAGATCCTCTGGAAACACCATATATTTT
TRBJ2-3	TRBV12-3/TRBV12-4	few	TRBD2	CASSLGLAGKDTQYF	TGTGCCAGCAGTTTAGGGCTAGCGGGGAAAGATACGCAGTATTTT
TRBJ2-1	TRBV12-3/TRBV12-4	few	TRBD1	CASSFGTVYNEQFF	TGTGCCAGCAGTTTTGGGACAGTCTACAATGAGCAGTTCTTC
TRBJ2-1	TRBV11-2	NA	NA	CASSSPRGIDNEQFF	TGTGCCAGCAGCTCCCCACGGGGGATTGACAATGAGCAGTTCTTC
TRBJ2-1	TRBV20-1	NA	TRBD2	CSARVASGSKYNEQFF	TGCAGTGCTAGAGTGGCTAGCGGGAGTAAGTACAATGAGCAGTTCTTC
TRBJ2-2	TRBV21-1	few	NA	CASSPRQGEGGTEELFF	TGTGCCAGCAGCCCTCGACAAGGAGAAGGTGGGACCGAGGAGCTGTTTTTT
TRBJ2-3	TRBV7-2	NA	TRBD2	CASSLNGRDTQYF	TGTGCCAGCAGCTTAAACGGGAGGGATACGCAGTATTTT
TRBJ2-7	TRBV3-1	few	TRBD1	CASSRALGTETYEQYF	TGTGCCAGCAGCCGGGCCTTGGGGACAGAGACCTACGAGCAGTACTTC
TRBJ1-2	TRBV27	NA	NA	CASSFSRMRGYTF	TGTGCCAGCAGTTTTTCCAGAATGCGTGGCTACACCTTC
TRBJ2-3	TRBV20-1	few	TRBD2	CSASRTSGNIDTQYF	TGCAGTGCTTCCCGGACTAGCGGGAACATAGATACGCAGTATTTT
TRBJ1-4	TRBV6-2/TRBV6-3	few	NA	CASGSRSPNEKLFF	TGTGCCAGCGGCTCGCGTAGCCCGAATGAAAAACTGTTTTTT
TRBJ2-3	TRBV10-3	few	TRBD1	CAISAGTGRDTQYF	TGTGCCATCAGTGCCGGGACAGGGAGGGATACGCAGTATTTT
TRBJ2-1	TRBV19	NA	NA	CASSWGVSSYNEQFF	TGTGCCAGTAGCTGGGGGGTGTCTTCCTACAATGAGCAGTTCTTC
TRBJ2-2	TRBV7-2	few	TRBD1	CASSRRTGDLGELFF	TGTGCCAGCAGCCGCCGGACAGGGGACTTAGGGGAGCTGTTTTTT
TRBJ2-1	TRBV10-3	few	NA	CAISELEGTNEQFF	TGTGCCATCAGTGAGCTGGAGGGAACCAATGAGCAGTTCTTC
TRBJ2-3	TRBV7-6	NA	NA	CASSYGSDTDTQYF	TGTGCCAGCAGCTATGGGTCAGACACAGATACGCAGTATTTT
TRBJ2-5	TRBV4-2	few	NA	CASSHQTSGETQYF	TGTGCCAGCAGCCACCAAACCTCCGGGGAGACCCAGTACTTC
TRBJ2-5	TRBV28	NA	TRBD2	CASSSPIAGSETQYF	TGTGCCAGCAGTTCTCCAATAGCGGGATCAGAGACCCAGTACTTC
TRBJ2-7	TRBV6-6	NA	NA	CASSYFASFEQYF	TGTGCCAGCAGTTACTTTGCCAGCTTCGAGCAGTACTTC
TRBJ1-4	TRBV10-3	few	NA	CAISKESSILFF	TGTGCCATCAGTAAAGAATCGAGTATACTGTTTTTT
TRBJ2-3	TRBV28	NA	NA	CASSSGLFTDTQYF	TGTGCCAGCAGTTCCGGACTTTTCACAGATACGCAGTATTTT
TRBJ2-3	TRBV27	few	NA	CASLTAGTDTQYF	TGTGCCAGCTTAACAGCCGGGACAGATACGCAGTATTTT
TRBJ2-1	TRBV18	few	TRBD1	CASPDRQGKSYNEQFF	TGTGCCAGCCCAGACCGACAGGGTAAATCTTACAATGAGCAGTTCTTC
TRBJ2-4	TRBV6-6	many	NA	CASSYAGQQGIQYF	TGTGCCAGCAGTTACGCAGGACAACAGGGCATTCAGTACTTC
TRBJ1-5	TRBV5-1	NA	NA	CASSLPLPGFMGPWDNQPQHF	TGCGCCAGCAGCTTGCCGCTCCCGGGATTCATGGGACCCTGGGACAATCAGCCCCAGCATTTT
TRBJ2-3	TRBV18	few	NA	CASSPRREGTDTQYF	TGTGCCAGCTCACCACGGCGGGAAGGAACAGATACGCAGTATTTT
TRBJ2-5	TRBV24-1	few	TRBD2	CAASDLDASSGRRETQYF	TGTGCCGCCAGTGATTTGGATGCGTCGAGCGGGAGACGAGAGACCCAGTACTTC